This T cell receptor beta chain was documented in a study of T cells in Graves' hyperthyroidism and ophthalmopathy. RNA transcripts served as the template for amplifying TCR beta CDR3 regions. HTBI primers were used for first-round RT-PCR of the TCR CDR3. TCRdb analysed the multiplex PCR reads with MiXCR anew, one entry per CDR3 protein. This table has hundreds of thousands of distinct CDR3 sequences, about 45% appearing once. Worth noting for this clonotype: Its antigen remains unidentified.

Germline-derived CDR1 and CDR2 are SQVTM and ANQGSEA. This CDR3 spans 13 amino acids. J lost 0 bases, V lost 8 bases, and 6 bases had no gene match. Findings and caveats of the study: Ophthalmopathy stood apart from stable hyperthyroidism in a 13 V-J model. Before onset, by a median of approximately 6.2 months, the model predicted ophthalmopathy.

The sequence was collected from an adult man with Graves' disease, either hyperthyroidism or ophthalmopathy (not recorded which). Specimen: peripheral blood or thyroid tissue (not recorded which). This chain connects TRBV29-1 to TRBJ1-1; TRBD1 aligns across 7 bases. Here the CDR3 reads CSREGQLNTEAFF. CDR3 bases: TGCAGCAGAGAGGGACAGTTGAACACTGAAGCTTTCTTT.